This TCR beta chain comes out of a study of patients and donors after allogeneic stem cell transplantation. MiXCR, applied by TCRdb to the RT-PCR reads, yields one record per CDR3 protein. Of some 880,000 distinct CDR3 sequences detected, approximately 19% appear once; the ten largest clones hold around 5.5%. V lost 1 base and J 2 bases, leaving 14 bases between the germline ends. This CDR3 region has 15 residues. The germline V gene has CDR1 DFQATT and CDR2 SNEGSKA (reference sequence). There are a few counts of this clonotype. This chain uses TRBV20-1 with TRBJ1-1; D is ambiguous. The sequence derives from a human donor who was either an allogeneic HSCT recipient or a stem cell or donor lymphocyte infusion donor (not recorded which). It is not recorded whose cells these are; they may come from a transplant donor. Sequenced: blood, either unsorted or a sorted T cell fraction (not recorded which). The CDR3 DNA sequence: TGCAGTGCTAGAGTGGCCGGCAGGAAAAACACTGAAGCTTTCTTT. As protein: CSARVAGRKNTEAFF.